This T cell receptor (beta chain) was found in a study of blood T cell repertoires in COVID-19. Original analysis: Nucleated cell counts were estimated from reference gene primer amplification. The assay was immunoSEQ multiplex PCR, and TCRdb's table has in-frame clones only and misses some. V and J calls and clone size follow that table, whereas D and trimming were derived from the DNA. Of 120,000 to 150,000 clones listed, 70% to 90% are singletons. The study drew participants aged about 18 to 89 years from about two dozen US areas. The CDR3 runs to 15 residues. Germline V gives CDR1 ENHRY, CDR2 SYGVKD. With respect to this clone: A read error may produce the germline difference seen at one junction end.

The V call is TRBV10-3, the J call TRBJ1-1, with 7 bases matching TRBD1. Source material: PBMCs or T cells enriched from blood (not recorded which). The TCR sequence derives from a woman between 50 and 59 years old with acute COVID-19. CDR3 coding DNA: TGTGCCATCACTGAGACAGGGCATCGGAACACTGAAGCTTTCTTT. Its translation is CAITETGHRNTEAFF.